The present TCR beta chain was sequenced within a study of T cells in narcolepsy. Using immunoSEQ multiplex PCR, the repertoire was profiled, and TCRdb retains in-frame clones only, with some absent. Of tens of thousands of clones detected, about 91% appear once; the ten largest clones hold roughly 1.2%. The CDR3 length is 15 residues. Germline trimming cut 5 bases from V and 7 bases from J; bases unmatched to any gene: 11. CDR1 is MGHDK, CDR2 SYGVNS, per germline. Findings and limits, study-wide: HCRT-specific and TRIB2-specific autoreactive clonotypes appeared among same-patient CSF and blood CD4+ clonotypes. Autoreactive clone sequences were missing from some blood memory CD4+ repertoires.

On this clone itself: The antigen is unknown.

The V gene is TRBV25-1, the J gene TRBJ2-1; 7 nucleotides agree with TRBD2. This TCR came from a human donor with narcolepsy. Sequencing was carried out using CD45RA- memory CD4+ T cells from PBMCs. The CDR3 loop is CASSTGLVGWNEQFF. The CDR3 nucleotides read TGTGCCAGCAGTACTGGACTAGTTGGGTGGAATGAGCAGTTCTTC.